Presented here are 11 T cell receptor beta chains from one specimen sequenced in a study of long-term antiretroviral therapy in people with HIV. The run of the v3.0 immunoSEQ assay was at survey level. Assay used: immunoSEQ multiplex PCR; TCRdb lists only in-frame clones, some missing. The sample has tens of thousands of clones, about 95% seen once. The source material was unsorted PBMCs, sampled approximately 6.3 years after starting antiretroviral therapy. The source of these receptors is a man under 40 with HIV.

The chain employs TRBV11-2 and TRBJ2-7; D is uncertain. CDR1 and CDR2 from the germline V gene are SGHAT and FQNNGV. The CDR3 runs to 11 residues. V was clipped by 5 bases and J by 3 bases, with 5 bases between them. CDR3 nucleotide sequence: TGTGCCAGCAGCCATTACTACGAGCAGTACTTC. This gives the protein CASSHYYEQYF.

This chain uses TRBV11-3 with TRBJ2-2; TRBD2 aligns across 8 bases. J lost 7 bases, V lost 1 base, and 17 bases had no gene match. The CDR3 loop spans 19 amino acids. Germline-derived CDR1 and CDR2 are SGHNT and YENEEA. For the CDR3, the DNA is TGTGCCAGCAGCTTAGTAGGAGTCGTGGTAGCGGGGACCCACGGGGAGCTGTTTTTT. This sequence encodes CASSLVGVVVAGTHGELFF.

The V and J genes are TRBV6-5 and TRBJ1-4; D is ambiguous. Germline values: CDR1 MNHEY, CDR2 SVGAGI. V gave up 5 bases and J gave up 6 bases, with 13 bases separating them. The CDR3 runs to 14 residues. The DNA for the CDR3 is TGTGCCAGCAGTCCTTCGTGGGTCGATGAAAAACTGTTTTTT. It specifies CASSPSWVDEKLFF.

In nucleotides, the CDR3 is TGTGCCAGCAGCTTCACTCCTAGCTCCTACAATGAGCAGTTCTTC. Amino acid sequence: CASSFTPSSYNEQFF. V usage is TRBV5-6 and J usage is TRBJ2-1; D gene uncertain. The CDR3 sequence is 15 residues long. Germline CDR1 SGHDT, CDR2 YYEEEE. Between the trimmed V and J ends, which lost 2 bases and 0 bases, there was a span of 9 bases.

V and J are TRBV2 and TRBJ2-5, with TRBD2 identical over 9 bases. V gave up 2 bases and J gave up 2 bases; unmatched junction bases: 9. This CDR3 spans 17 amino acids. Germline V gives CDR1 SNHLY, CDR2 FYNNEI. CDR3 sequence: CASSEPFTLAGQETQYF. For the CDR3, the DNA is TGTGCCAGCAGTGAACCCTTTACCCTAGCGGGGCAAGAGACCCAGTACTTC. Full variable domain (rest looked up from reference TRBV2 and TRBJ2-5): EPEVTQTPSHQVTQMGQEVILRCVPISNHLYFYWYRQILGQKVEFLVSFYNNEISEKSEIFDDQFSVERPDGSNFTLKIRSTKLEDSAMYFCASSEPFTLAGQETQYFGPGTRLLVL.

The V and J genes are TRBV7-2 and TRBJ2-5, with D unclear. V gave up 5 bases and J gave up 3 bases, with 10 bases separating them. The CDR3 is 13 amino acids. Germline values: CDR1 SGHTA, CDR2 FQGNSA. The CDR3 here is CASSQRQEETQYF. CDR3 DNA: TGTGCCAGCAGCCAAAGGCAGGAAGAGACCCAGTACTTC.

This chain connects TRBV6-6 to TRBJ2-3; D ambiguous. The V end was cut by 2 bases, the J end by 0 bases, with 3 bases between. The CDR3 runs 13 residues. Germline V gene data show CDR1 as MNHNY and CDR2 as SVGAGI (reference sequence). CDR3 in amino acids: CASSYGSTDTQYF. CDR3 coding DNA: TGTGCCAGCAGTTACGGGAGCACAGATACGCAGTATTTT.

This chain uses TRBV5-4 with TRBJ2-3; 9 bases line up with TRBD2. The CDR3 is 18 amino acids. V shed 0 bases, J shed 2 bases, and the junction held 10 bases outside the gene matches. The V gene's germline CDR1 is SGHNT and CDR2 YYREEE (reference sequence). The CDR3 DNA sequence: TGTGCCAGCAGCTTGGCCGGTCGGCTAGCGGGACCCACAGATACGCAGTATTTT. Translation gives CASSLAGRLAGPTDTQYF.

The chain recombines TRBV5-4 with TRBJ1-2; weak D call: TRBD1 (5 bases). V was shortened by 2 bases and J by 6 bases, with 11 bases between the two germline ends. Germline V gives CDR1 SGHNT, CDR2 YYREEE (reference sequence). This CDR3 comprises 13 residues. The CDR3 sequence is CASSFREMDGYTF. The CDR3 DNA reads as TGTGCCAGCAGCTTCAGGGAAATGGATGGCTACACCTTC.

The chain is built from TRBV9 and TRBJ2-7; 11 bases map to TRBD1. The ends lost 3 bases at V and 5 bases at J; junction bases unmatched: 4. The CDR3 is made up of 14 amino acids. The germline CDR1 and CDR2 sequences are SGDLS and YYNGEE. CDR3 in DNA: TGTGCCAGCAGCGCCCAGGGACAGGGGGACGAGCAGTACTTC. It specifies CASSAQGQGDEQYF.

CDR3 DNA sequence: TGTGCCAGCAGTTACTCGGTAGGATCTGGGGCCAACGTCCTGACTTTC. This translates into CASSYSVGSGANVLTF. The chain has TRBV6-5 and TRBJ2-6; D ambiguous. The CDR3 has 16 amino acids. The V gene's germline CDR1 is MNHEY and CDR2 SVGAGI. Between the trimmed V and J ends, which lost 0 bases and 1 base, there was a span of 7 bases.